This T cell receptor (beta chain) was retrieved from a study of beta chain features in type 1 diabetes. Study summary: Sorted cells numbering under 140,000,000 were examined across all samples.

Concerning this clone itself: Antigen: not known.

Overall study results and limits: Junctions at VDJ sites from type 1 diabetes patients had fewer insertions and more deletions.

The authors reverse transcribed all of the isolated RNA, so sequencing captured expressed TCRB transcripts. Naive, central memory and regulatory T cell samples averaged roughly 3.6 million reads. This table comes from immunoSEQ multiplex PCR, and its TCRdb copy is limited to in-frame clones, with some not included. In the table there are about 60,000 clones, around three fifths of which are singletons. Stem cell-like memory, regulatory, central memory and naive CD4+ cells were sorted via CD45RO/CCR7/CD25/CD127/CD95/CD27. CDR1 is WSHSY and CDR2 is SAAADI in the germline V gene. Trimming shortened V by 6 bases and J by 4 bases, and 9 bases separated the two germline ends. The CDR3 loop spans 12 amino acids.

This chain uses TRBV10-2 with TRBJ1-1; no firm D call. The sequenced sample consisted of Tregs from blood. This TCR derives from a woman aged 18 to 35 in good health. CDR3 in DNA: TGCGCCAGCAGGGGAGTGGGCACTGAAGCTTTCTTT. It encodes CASRGVGTEAFF.